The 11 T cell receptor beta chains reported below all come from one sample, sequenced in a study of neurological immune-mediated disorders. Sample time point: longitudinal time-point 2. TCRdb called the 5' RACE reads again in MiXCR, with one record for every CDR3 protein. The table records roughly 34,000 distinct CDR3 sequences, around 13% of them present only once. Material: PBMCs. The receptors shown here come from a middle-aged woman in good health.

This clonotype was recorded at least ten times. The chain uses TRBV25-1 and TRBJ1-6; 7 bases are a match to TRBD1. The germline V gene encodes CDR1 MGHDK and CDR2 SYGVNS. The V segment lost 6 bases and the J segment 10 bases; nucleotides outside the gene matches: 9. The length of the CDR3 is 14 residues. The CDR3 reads CASSYRGRQSPLHF. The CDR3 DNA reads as TGTGCCAGCAGCTACAGGGGTCGGCAATCACCCCTCCACTTT.

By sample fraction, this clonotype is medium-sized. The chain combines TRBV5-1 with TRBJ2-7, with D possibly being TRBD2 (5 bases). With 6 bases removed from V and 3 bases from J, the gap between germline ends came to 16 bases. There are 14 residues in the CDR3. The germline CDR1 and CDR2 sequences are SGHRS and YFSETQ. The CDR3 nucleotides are TGCGCCAGCACTCCCGGGATTGGGTTCTACGAGCAGTACTTC. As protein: CASTPGIGFYEQYF.

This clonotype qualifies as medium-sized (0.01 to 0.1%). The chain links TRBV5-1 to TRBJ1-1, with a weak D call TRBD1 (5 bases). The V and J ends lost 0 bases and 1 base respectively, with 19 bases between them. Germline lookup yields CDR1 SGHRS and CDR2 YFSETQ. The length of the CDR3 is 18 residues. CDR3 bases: TGCGCCAGCAGCTTGGATCGGGGACCCTTGGGCTCGAACACTGAAGCTTTCTTT. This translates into CASSLDRGPLGSNTEAFF.

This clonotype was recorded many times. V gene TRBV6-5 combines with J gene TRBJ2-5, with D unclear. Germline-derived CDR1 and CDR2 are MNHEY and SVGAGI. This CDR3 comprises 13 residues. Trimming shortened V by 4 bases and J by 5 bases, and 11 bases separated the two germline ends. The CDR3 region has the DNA TGTGCCAGCAGTTGGTCAGGAGAGGAGACCCAGTACTTC. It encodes CASSWSGEETQYF.

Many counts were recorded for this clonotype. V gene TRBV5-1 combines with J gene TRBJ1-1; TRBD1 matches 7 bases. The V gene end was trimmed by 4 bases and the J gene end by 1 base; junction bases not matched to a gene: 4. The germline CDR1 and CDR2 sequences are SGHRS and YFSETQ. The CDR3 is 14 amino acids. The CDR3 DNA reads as TGCGCCAGCAGCGCGACAGGGTCGAACACTGAAGCTTTCTTT. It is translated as CASSATGSNTEAFF.

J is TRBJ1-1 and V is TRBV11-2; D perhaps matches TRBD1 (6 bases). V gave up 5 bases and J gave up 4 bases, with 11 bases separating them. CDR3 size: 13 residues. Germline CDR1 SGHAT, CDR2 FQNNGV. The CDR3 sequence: CASSRQVSTEAFF. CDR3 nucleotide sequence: TGTGCCAGCAGCCGACAGGTGAGCACTGAAGCTTTCTTT.

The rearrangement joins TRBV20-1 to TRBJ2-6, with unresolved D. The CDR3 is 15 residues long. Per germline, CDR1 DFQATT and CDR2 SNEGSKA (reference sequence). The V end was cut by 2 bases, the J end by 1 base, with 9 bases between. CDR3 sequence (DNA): TGCAGTGCTAGATACATCGGATCTGGGGCCAACGTCCTGACTTTC. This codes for CSARYIGSGANVLTF.

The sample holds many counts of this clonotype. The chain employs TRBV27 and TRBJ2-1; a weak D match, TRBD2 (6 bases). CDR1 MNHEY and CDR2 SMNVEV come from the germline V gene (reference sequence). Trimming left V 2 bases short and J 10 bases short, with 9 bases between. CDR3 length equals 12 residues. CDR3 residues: CASSLAGLEQFF. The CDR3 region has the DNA TGTGCCAGCAGTTTAGCGGGGCTCGAGCAGTTCTTC.

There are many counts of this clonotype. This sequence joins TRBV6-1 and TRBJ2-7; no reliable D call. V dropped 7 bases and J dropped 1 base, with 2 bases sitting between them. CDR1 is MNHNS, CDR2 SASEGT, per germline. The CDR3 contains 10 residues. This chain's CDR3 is CASNSYEQYF. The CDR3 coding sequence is TGTGCCAGCAATTCCTACGAGCAGTACTTC.

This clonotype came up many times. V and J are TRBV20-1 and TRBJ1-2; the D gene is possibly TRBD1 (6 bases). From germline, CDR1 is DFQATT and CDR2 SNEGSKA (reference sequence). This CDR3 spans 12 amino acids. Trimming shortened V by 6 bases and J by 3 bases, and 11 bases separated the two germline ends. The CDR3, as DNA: TGCAGTGCCTCCAGACAGGACTATGGCTACACCTTC. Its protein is CSASRQDYGYTF.

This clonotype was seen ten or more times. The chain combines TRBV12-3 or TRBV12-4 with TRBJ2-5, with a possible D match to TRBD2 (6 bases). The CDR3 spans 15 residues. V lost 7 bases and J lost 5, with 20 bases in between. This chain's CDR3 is CASIELGTYGETQYF. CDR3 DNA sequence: TGTGCCAGCATCGAACTAGGGACTTACGGGGAGACCCAGTACTTC.